The source of this TCR beta chain is a study of T cells after yellow fever vaccination. CDR1 DFQATT and CDR2 SNEGSKA come from the germline V gene (reference sequence). The CDR3 has 17 residues. TCRdb reprocessed the 5' RACE reads via MiXCR and lists one record per CDR3 protein. Among tens of thousands of distinct CDR3 sequences listed, approximately 7% were seen once. This clonotype was counted only a few times. At one boundary the junction diverges from the germline segment, which might be a read error. The TCR comes from a young man who received the YFV17D yellow fever vaccine. The sequences come from CD8+ T cells sorted from PBMCs, collected roughly 15 days after the first yellow fever vaccination. The chain carries TRBV20-1 and TRBJ1-1; TRBD1 agrees at 7 bases. The CDR3 DNA reads TGCTGTGCTAGAGATCTGAAGGGGCAGGGGGAGAACACTGAAGCTTTCTTT. Amino acids: CCARDLKGQGENTEAFF.